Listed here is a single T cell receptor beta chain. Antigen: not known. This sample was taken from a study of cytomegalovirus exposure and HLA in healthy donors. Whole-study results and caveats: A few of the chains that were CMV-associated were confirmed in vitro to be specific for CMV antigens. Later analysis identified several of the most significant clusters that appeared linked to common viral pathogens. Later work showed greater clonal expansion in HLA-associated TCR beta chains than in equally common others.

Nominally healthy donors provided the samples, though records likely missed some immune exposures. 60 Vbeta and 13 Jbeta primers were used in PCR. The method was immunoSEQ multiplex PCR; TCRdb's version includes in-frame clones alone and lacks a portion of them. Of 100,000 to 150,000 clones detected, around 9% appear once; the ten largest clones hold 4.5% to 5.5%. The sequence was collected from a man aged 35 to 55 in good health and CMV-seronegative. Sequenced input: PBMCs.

The CDR3 loop is CASSLQGYEQYF. In DNA form, the CDR3 reads TGTGCCAGCAGCTTACAGGGTTACGAGCAGTACTTC. The chain combines TRBV11-2 with TRBJ2-7, with a possible D match to TRBD1 (5 bases). The ends were cut back, 2 bases at V and 4 bases at J, with 6 bases in the middle. This CDR3 region has 12 residues. Germline V gene lookup returns CDR1 SGHAT and CDR2 FQNNGV.